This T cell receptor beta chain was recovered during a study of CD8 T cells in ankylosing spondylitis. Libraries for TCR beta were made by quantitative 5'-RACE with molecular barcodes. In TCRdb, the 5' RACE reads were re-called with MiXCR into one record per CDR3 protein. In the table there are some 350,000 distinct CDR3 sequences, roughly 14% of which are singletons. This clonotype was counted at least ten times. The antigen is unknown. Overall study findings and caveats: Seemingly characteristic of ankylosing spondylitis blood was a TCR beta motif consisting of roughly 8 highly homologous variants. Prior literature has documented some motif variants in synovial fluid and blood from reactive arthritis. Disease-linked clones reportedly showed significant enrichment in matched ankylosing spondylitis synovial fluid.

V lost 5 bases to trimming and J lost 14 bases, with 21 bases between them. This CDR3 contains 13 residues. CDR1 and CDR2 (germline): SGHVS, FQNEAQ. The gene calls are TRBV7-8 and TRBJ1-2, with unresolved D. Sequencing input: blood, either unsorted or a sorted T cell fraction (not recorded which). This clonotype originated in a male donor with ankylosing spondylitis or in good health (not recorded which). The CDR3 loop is CASSPPGPLRLTF. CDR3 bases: TGTGCCAGCAGCCCACCGGGCCCCTTAAGGCTGACCTTC.